The 15 T cell receptor beta chains presented below share a single source sample, sequenced in a study of neurological immune-mediated disorders. TCRdb processed the 5' RACE reads anew with MiXCR; each CDR3 protein has one entry. The sample contains 25,000 to 30,000 distinct CDR3 sequences, more than 6.5% of which appear only once. Material: PBMCs. The receptors come from a woman aged 45-65 years in good health.

This clonotype came up many times. The J gene is TRBJ2-2, the V gene TRBV3-1, with D uncertain. Germline lookup yields CDR1 LGHDT and CDR2 YNNKEL (reference sequence). Trimming took 2 bases from V and 8 from J, leaving 6 bases between them. The CDR3 has 12 residues. The CDR3 bases are TGTGCCAGCAGCCAAATCAGTGGGGAGCTGTTTTTT. It codes for CASSQISGELFF.

This clonotype was counted many times. This chain uses TRBV5-5 with TRBJ1-2; 9 bases are shared with TRBD1. CDR1 is SGHKS, CDR2 YYEKEE, per germline (reference sequence). V dropped 5 bases and J dropped 6; count of bases not matched to a gene: 8. The CDR3 length is 14 residues. The CDR3 sequence is CASRGTGQGNGYTF. Here the CDR3 DNA reads TGTGCCAGCAGGGGGACGGGACAGGGAAATGGCTACACCTTC.

This clonotype was seen repeatedly, ten times or more. The rearrangement joins TRBV11-2 to TRBJ2-7; 10 positions match TRBD2. There are 15 residues in the CDR3. The V and J ends lost 5 bases and 0 bases, in that order; junction bases with no gene match: 4. CDR1 and CDR2 from the germline V gene are SGHAT and FQNNGV. CDR3 coding DNA: TGTGCCAGCAGCAAAGCGGGAGGGAGCTCCTACGAGCAGTACTTC. This encodes CASSKAGGSSYEQYF.

This clonotype is labeled medium-sized (0.01 to 0.1%). The V and J genes are TRBV3-1 and TRBJ1-4; D is unresolved. Germline assignment: CDR1 LGHDT and CDR2 YNNKEL (reference sequence). The CDR3 runs 15 residues. The V end lost 4 bases, the J end lost 4 bases, and 13 bases lay between the germline ends. Here the CDR3 reads CASSPTGVRNEKLFF. The CDR3 DNA reads as TGTGCCAGCAGCCCAACCGGGGTCCGTAATGAAAAACTGTTTTTT.

This clonotype was found many times. The chain uses TRBV20-1 and TRBJ2-1, with 7 bases matching TRBD2. The length of the CDR3 is 14 residues. Germline lookup yields CDR1 DFQATT and CDR2 SNEGSKA (reference sequence). J gave up 5 bases and V 2 bases, and 6 bases lay outside the gene matches. The CDR3 DNA reads TGCAGTGCTAGACCCCTAGCGGTAAACAATGAGCAGTTCTTC. Translated: CSARPLAVNNEQFF.

This clonotype was detected ten times or more. The genes are TRBV5-1 and TRBJ2-1; possibly TRBD1 for D (5 bases). The V and J ends lost 5 bases and 6 bases respectively, with 21 bases between them. The CDR3 sequence is 16 residues long. Germline CDR1 is SGHRS and CDR2 is YFSETQ. DNA of the CDR3: TGCGCCAGCAGACCTATCATAGGAAGGGGCCTCAATGAGCAGTTCTTC. Its translation: CASRPIIGRGLNEQFF. The full variable domain, in which reference TRBV5-1 and TRBJ2-1 provide the parts outside the CDR3, is KAGVTQTPRYLIKTRGQQVTLSCSPISGHRSVSWYQQTPGQGLQFLFEYFSETQRNKGNFPGRFSGRQFSNSRSEMNVSTLELGDSALYLCASRPIIGRGLNEQFFGPGTRLTVL.

In this sample, this clonotype turned up many times. V is TRBV28 and J is TRBJ2-7; D unresolved. V shed 2 bases and J shed 0 bases, with 8 bases lying between them. CDR3 length: 14 amino acids. Germline CDR1 MDHEN, CDR2 SYDVKM. CDR3 DNA: TGTGCCAGCAGTTTACAGCACAGCTCCTACGAGCAGTACTTC. It yields the protein CASSLQHSSYEQYF. Supplemented by reference TRBV28 and TRBJ2-7, the full variable domain reads DVKVTQSSRYLVKRTGEKVFLECVQDMDHENMFWYRQDPGLGLRLIYFSYDVKMKEKGDIPEGYSVSREKKERFSLILESASTNQTSMYLCASSLQHSSYEQYFGPGTRLTVT.

This clonotype was picked up one time. The chain combines TRBV5-1 with TRBJ2-3; D perhaps matches TRBD2 (6 bases). The CDR3 is made up of 14 amino acids. CDR1 is SGHRS and CDR2 is YFSETQ in the germline V gene. V dropped 1 base and J dropped 5 bases, with 11 bases sitting between them. CDR3 DNA: TGCGCCAGCAGCTTGACAGCGGGTATAGATACGCAGTATTTT. This translates into CASSLTAGIDTQYF.

There are many counts of this clonotype. This rearrangement joins TRBV5-5 to TRBJ1-1, with a tentative D call TRBD1 (5 bases). Trimming pared 1 base from V and 2 bases from J, leaving 12 bases between. CDR1 SGHKS and CDR2 YYEKEE come from the germline V gene (reference sequence). This CDR3 spans 15 amino acids. The CDR3 spells CASSLFQGLNTEAFF. In DNA form, the CDR3 reads TGTGCCAGCAGCTTGTTTCAGGGACTAAACACTGAAGCTTTCTTT.

This clonotype rates as medium-sized. The chain combines TRBV29-1 with TRBJ1-1; 7 nucleotides align to TRBD1. Germline V gene lookup returns CDR1 SQVTM and CDR2 ANQGSEA. The J segment lost 0 bases and the V segment lost 2 bases, leaving 12 bases of the junction unmatched. This CDR3 has 17 residues. Written as DNA, the CDR3 is TGCAGCGTTGAAAGGCGGGTCCGACAGGGAATGAACACTGAAGCTTTCTTT. This codes for CSVERRVRQGMNTEAFF. Full variable domain (outside the CDR3, taken from reference TRBV29-1 and TRBJ1-1): SAVISQKPSRDICQRGTSLTIQCQVDSQVTMMFWYRQQPGQSLTLIATANQGSEATYESGFVIDKFPISRPNLTFSTLTVSNMSPEDSSIYLCSVERRVRQGMNTEAFFGQGTRLTVV.

This clonotype showed up many times. The CDR3 here is CASSDPGTGDRHAGTEAFF. CDR3 in DNA: TGTGCCAGCAGCGATCCAGGGACAGGGGATCGGCACGCGGGCACTGAAGCTTTCTTT. V is TRBV9 and J is TRBJ1-1, with 10 bases matching TRBD1. The V and J ends lost 3 bases and 4 bases, in that order; junction bases with no gene match: 18. The V gene's germline CDR1 is SGDLS and CDR2 YYNGEE. CDR3 length: 19 residues.

This clonotype was detected a few times. The V gene is TRBV18, the J gene TRBJ2-1; unclear D gene. Trimming took 6 bases from V and 7 from J, leaving 16 bases between them. The CDR3 length is 14 residues. Germline assignment: CDR1 KGHSH and CDR2 LQKENI. The CDR3 nucleotides read TGTGCCAGCTCTTGGGTCCAGGAGACGAATGAGCAGTTCTTC. Its protein product is CASSWVQETNEQFF.

This clonotype was seen ten or more times. The DNA of the CDR3 is TGCGCCAGCGGGACAGCCCGGGATTCACCCCTCCACTTT. It specifies CASGTARDSPLHF. The J gene is TRBJ1-6, the V gene TRBV5-1, with TRBD1 matching over 7 bases. CDR3 size: 13 residues. Germline assignment: CDR1 SGHRS and CDR2 YFSETQ. The V gene end was trimmed by 7 bases and the J gene end by 8 bases; junction bases not matched to a gene: 6.

V gene TRBV6-1 combines with J gene TRBJ1-6; 10 nucleotides align to TRBD1. CDR1 and CDR2 from the germline V gene are MNHNS and SASEGT. The V segment lost 8 bases and the J segment 10 bases; nucleotides outside the gene matches: 5. The CDR3 has 13 residues. The CDR3: CASGTGVRSPLHF. In DNA, the CDR3 is TGTGCCAGCGGGACAGGGGTGAGGTCACCCCTCCACTTT.

This clonotype was found many times. V and J are TRBV6-2 or TRBV6-3 and TRBJ1-5, with D possibly matching TRBD1 (5 bases). In germline, CDR1 is MNHEY, CDR2 SVGEGT. The CDR3 is 15 residues long. Trimming left V 6 bases short and J 0 bases short, with 12 bases between. As DNA, the CDR3 is TGTGCCAGCAGCTTACAGGCGAATAGCAATCAGCCCCAGCATTTT. Amino acids: CASSLQANSNQPQHF.